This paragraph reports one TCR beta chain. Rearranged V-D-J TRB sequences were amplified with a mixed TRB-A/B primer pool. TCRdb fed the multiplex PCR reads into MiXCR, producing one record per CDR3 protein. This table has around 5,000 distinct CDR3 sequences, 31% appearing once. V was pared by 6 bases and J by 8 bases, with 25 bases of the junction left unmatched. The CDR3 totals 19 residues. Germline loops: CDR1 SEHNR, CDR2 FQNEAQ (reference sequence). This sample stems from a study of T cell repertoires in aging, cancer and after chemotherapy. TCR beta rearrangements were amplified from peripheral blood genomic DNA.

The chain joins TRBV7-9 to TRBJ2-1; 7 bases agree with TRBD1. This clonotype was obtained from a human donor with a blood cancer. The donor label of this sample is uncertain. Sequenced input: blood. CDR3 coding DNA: TGTGCCAGCAGGGCTCCTTGGGACAGCCAGTTGAACCGTCGGTATGAGCAGTTCTTC. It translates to CASRAPWDSQLNRRYEQFF.